A selection of T cell receptor beta chains follows, all from one sample in a study of control samples from healthy donors and cancer patients. Sequencing was performed with immunoSEQ multiplex PCR; in TCRdb, only in-frame clones are kept and a portion is missing. There are some 64,000 clones in the sample; around 87% occur only once, and under 3% lies in the top ten. The source material was PBMCs. The origin of the receptors is a woman aged 45-65 years with head and neck cancer. Each CDR3 is given with its conserved first and last residue. The D gene is left open where the match is weak. Clone size appears in some rows only: once, few, many, or a class for an expanded clone.

j_call: TRBJ2-7; clone_size: -; d_call: -; v_call: TRBV14; cdr3_aa: CASSQGRGKEQYF; cdr3_nt: TGTGCCAGCAGCCAAGGACGAGGGAAAGAGCAGTACTTC
j_call: TRBJ2-7; clone_size: -; d_call: TRBD1; v_call: TRBV2; cdr3_aa: CASSEGTGFYEQYF; cdr3_nt: TGTGCCAGCAGTGAAGGGACAGGGTTCTACGAGCAGTACTTC
j_call: TRBJ1-2; clone_size: -; d_call: TRBD1; v_call: TRBV28; cdr3_aa: CASSSPSGGEYGYTF; cdr3_nt: TGTGCCAGCAGTTCCCCCTCAGGGGGAGAGTATGGCTACACCTTC
j_call: TRBJ1-1; clone_size: -; d_call: -; v_call: TRBV18; cdr3_aa: CASSPTVEVTEAFF; cdr3_nt: TGTGCCAGCTCACCAACGGTAGAGGTAACTGAAGCTTTCTTT
j_call: TRBJ2-7; clone_size: -; d_call: TRBD1; v_call: TRBV6-8; cdr3_aa: CASSGDRYREITAYEQYF; cdr3_nt: TGTGCCAGCAGTGGGGACAGGTATAGGGAGATCACGGCCTACGAGCAGTACTTC
j_call: TRBJ2-2; clone_size: few; d_call: TRBD1; v_call: TRBV4-1; cdr3_aa: CASSYDRVTGELFF; cdr3_nt: TGCGCCAGCAGCTATGACAGGGTCACCGGGGAGCTGTTTTTT
j_call: TRBJ2-5; clone_size: -; d_call: -; v_call: TRBV9; cdr3_aa: CASSGQEAQETQYF; cdr3_nt: TGTGCCAGCAGCGGTCAGGAAGCCCAAGAGACCCAGTACTTC
j_call: TRBJ1-2; clone_size: -; d_call: -; v_call: TRBV28; cdr3_aa: CASSLGWGYGYTF; cdr3_nt: TGTGCCAGCAGTTTAGGGTGGGGGTATGGCTACACCTTC
j_call: TRBJ1-2; clone_size: -; d_call: TRBD1; v_call: TRBV28; cdr3_aa: CASSLVGGDYGYTF; cdr3_nt: TGTGCCAGCAGTTTAGTAGGGGGCGACTATGGCTACACCTTC
j_call: TRBJ1-1; clone_size: -; d_call: TRBD1; v_call: TRBV6-5; cdr3_aa: CASSLGQPRAEAFF; cdr3_nt: TGTGCCAGCAGCCTGGGACAGCCGAGGGCTGAAGCTTTCTTT
j_call: TRBJ1-5; clone_size: few; d_call: TRBD1; v_call: TRBV28; cdr3_aa: CASSLLTGAQPQHF; cdr3_nt: TGTGCCAGCAGTTTACTAACAGGGGCTCAGCCCCAGCATTTT
j_call: TRBJ2-7; clone_size: -; d_call: TRBD2; v_call: TRBV7-9; cdr3_aa: CASSSSGGSDEQYF; cdr3_nt: TGTGCCAGCAGCTCGAGCGGGGGGTCGGACGAGCAGTACTTC
j_call: TRBJ2-2; clone_size: -; d_call: -; v_call: TRBV13; cdr3_aa: CASSYSGTSDTGELFF; cdr3_nt: TGTGCCAGCAGCTACTCAGGGACCAGCGACACCGGGGAGCTGTTTTTT
j_call: TRBJ2-2; clone_size: few; d_call: TRBD2; v_call: TRBV11-2; cdr3_aa: CASSPAGITGELFF; cdr3_nt: TGTGCCAGCAGCCCAGCGGGGATCACCGGGGAGCTGTTTTTT
j_call: TRBJ1-1; clone_size: -; d_call: -; v_call: TRBV19; cdr3_aa: CASSSASGLNTEAFF; cdr3_nt: TGTGCCAGTAGTAGTGCTTCGGGTCTTAACACTGAAGCTTTCTTT
j_call: TRBJ2-2; clone_size: -; d_call: -; v_call: TRBV19; cdr3_aa: CASSYATGGGIGELFF; cdr3_nt: TGTGCCAGTAGTTACGCCACCGGAGGGGGCATCGGGGAGCTGTTTTTT
j_call: TRBJ1-4; clone_size: -; d_call: -; v_call: TRBV5-6; cdr3_aa: CASRGPGKDNEKLFF; cdr3_nt: TGTGCCAGCAGGGGGCCAGGGAAGGATAATGAAAAACTGTTTTTT
j_call: TRBJ1-4; clone_size: -; d_call: TRBD1; v_call: TRBV25-1; cdr3_aa: CASSGPGGTTNEKLFF; cdr3_nt: TGTGCCAGCAGTGGTCCAGGGGGGACAACTAATGAAAAACTGTTTTTT
j_call: TRBJ2-7; clone_size: -; d_call: -; v_call: TRBV27; cdr3_aa: CASSFLGSPYEQYF; cdr3_nt: TGTGCCAGCAGTTTTTTAGGATCGCCCTACGAGCAGTACTTC
j_call: TRBJ2-3; clone_size: -; d_call: -; v_call: TRBV7-9; cdr3_aa: CASSLAGSDTQYF; cdr3_nt: TGTGCCAGCAGCTTAGCGGGGTCAGATACGCAGTATTTT
j_call: TRBJ2-5; clone_size: -; d_call: -; v_call: TRBV5-1; cdr3_aa: CASSLGVGGEETQYF; cdr3_nt: TGCGCCAGCAGCTTGGGAGTCGGCGGAGAAGAGACCCAGTACTTC
j_call: TRBJ1-4; clone_size: -; d_call: -; v_call: TRBV25-1; cdr3_aa: CASSEEVPPNEKLFF; cdr3_nt: TGTGCCAGCAGTGAAGAGGTACCTCCTAATGAAAAACTGTTTTTT
j_call: TRBJ1-4; clone_size: -; d_call: -; v_call: TRBV28; cdr3_aa: CASFSRHEKLFF; cdr3_nt: TGTGCCAGCTTTTCGCGTCACGAAAAACTGTTTTTT
j_call: TRBJ1-6; clone_size: -; d_call: -; v_call: TRBV5-1; cdr3_aa: CASSLGLGKGNSPLHF; cdr3_nt: TGCGCCAGCAGCTTGGGCTTAGGGAAAGGTAATTCACCCCTCCACTTT
j_call: TRBJ1-2; clone_size: once; d_call: TRBD1; v_call: TRBV28; cdr3_aa: CASSTNPQGLDIGKYGYTF; cdr3_nt: TGTGCCAGCAGTACAAATCCACAGGGGCTCGACATTGGGAAATATGGCTACACCTTC
j_call: TRBJ2-5; clone_size: -; d_call: -; v_call: TRBV7-6; cdr3_aa: CASSQPGLPVETQYF; cdr3_nt: TGTGCCAGCAGTCAACCCGGACTGCCAGTAGAGACCCAGTACTTC
j_call: TRBJ1-3; clone_size: few; d_call: -; v_call: TRBV5-1; cdr3_aa: CASSPDSFSGNTIYF; cdr3_nt: TGCGCCAGCAGCCCTGACAGTTTCTCTGGAAACACCATATATTTT
j_call: TRBJ1-2; clone_size: -; d_call: -; v_call: TRBV4-1; cdr3_aa: CASSQDTGGYGYTF; cdr3_nt: TGCGCCAGCAGCCAAGATACGGGGGGATATGGCTACACCTTC
j_call: TRBJ1-5; clone_size: -; d_call: -; v_call: TRBV7-2; cdr3_aa: CASSPGTSNQPQHF; cdr3_nt: TGTGCCAGCAGTCCGGGGACATCTAATCAGCCCCAGCATTTT
j_call: TRBJ2-1; clone_size: -; d_call: TRBD2; v_call: TRBV5-5; cdr3_aa: CASSNGLAGGPGQFF; cdr3_nt: TGTGCCAGCAGCAACGGACTAGCGGGGGGGCCTGGGCAGTTCTTC
j_call: TRBJ2-3; clone_size: -; d_call: -; v_call: TRBV19; cdr3_aa: CASSIGLGSTDTQYF; cdr3_nt: TGTGCCAGTAGTATAGGCTTAGGGAGCACAGATACGCAGTATTTT
j_call: TRBJ2-7; clone_size: few; d_call: -; v_call: TRBV5-1; cdr3_aa: CASSPGAGQAEEQYF; cdr3_nt: TGCGCCAGCAGCCCTGGTGCGGGCCAGGCGGAGGAGCAGTACTTC
j_call: TRBJ2-5; clone_size: -; d_call: TRBD2; v_call: TRBV19; cdr3_aa: CASSGGAPETQYF; cdr3_nt: TGTGCCAGTAGCGGGGGGGCCCCCGAGACCCAGTACTTC